These 23 T cell receptor beta chains were sequenced from one sample in a study of PD-L1 blockade in urothelial cancer (TCRdb year 2017). This specimen's time point label, interpreted: peripheral blood 6 weeks after treatment start. The library was made by the immunoSEQ multiplex PCR assay. Here the immuneACCESS table is served through TCRdb, limited to in-frame sequences with V and J called. Missing clones are a known gap in these copies; in checked studies unresolved V genes cover under half, and the rest lacks a known reason. The sample table lists 45,000 to 50,000 clones, roughly 80% of them with a count of one. The top ten hold roughly 10% of the sample. This material consisted of PBMCs, taken around atezolizumab (anti-PD-L1) treatment. The source of these receptors is a man in his 70s with urothelial cancer.

The chain links TRBV19 to TRBJ1-3; D unclear. Trimming removed 3 bases at V and 0 bases at J, with 6 bases between. The V gene's germline CDR1 is LNHDA and CDR2 SQIVND (reference sequence). The CDR3 consists of 14 residues. CDR3 sequence (DNA): TGTGCCAGTAGTATGCGTGGCTCTGGAAACACCATATATTTT. Translation: CASSMRGSGNTIYF.

The chain employs TRBV11-2 and TRBJ2-1; weak D call: TRBD2 (6 bases). Between the trimmed V and J ends, which lost 3 bases and 7 bases, there was a span of 16 bases. The CDR3 has 15 residues. Germline V gene sequence: CDR1 SGHAT, CDR2 FQNNGV. The CDR3 coding sequence is TGTGCCAGCAGCTTCTTCCGGGGCGCGGGGAATGAGCAGTTCTTC. It translates to CASSFFRGAGNEQFF. The full variable domain, completed using reference TRBV11-2 and TRBJ2-1, is EAGVAQSPRYKIIEKRQSVAFWCNPISGHATLYWYQQILGQGPKLLIQFQNNGVVDDSQLPKDRFSAERLKGVDSTLKIQPAKLEDSAVYLCASSFFRGAGNEQFFGPGTRLTVL.

The V gene is TRBV5-5, the J gene TRBJ2-2; TRBD2 agrees at 14 bases. Germline CDR1 SGHKS, CDR2 YYEKEE (reference sequence). Unmatched junction bases numbered 7, after V lost 4 bases and J lost 5 bases. This CDR3 spans 17 amino acids. The CDR3 protein is CASSRTTSGRATGELFF. CDR3 DNA sequence: TGTGCCAGCAGCAGGACGACTAGCGGGAGGGCGACCGGGGAGCTGTTTTTT.

This chain joins TRBV5-1 and TRBJ2-7, with 7 bases fitting TRBD1. Germline lookup yields CDR1 SGHRS and CDR2 YFSETQ. The CDR3 is 15 amino acids. With V trimmed by 4 bases and J by 1 base, 8 bases remained unmatched. The CDR3 DNA reads as TGCGCCAGCAGCCAGTCCGGGACAGAGTCCTACGAGCAGTACTTC. Translated: CASSQSGTESYEQYF.

The chain carries TRBV5-1 and TRBJ1-2; 8 bases match TRBD1. The CDR3 is 15 residues long. V lost 2 bases to trimming and J lost 6 bases; unmatched junction nucleotides: 9. CDR1 SGHRS and CDR2 YFSETQ come from the germline V gene. The CDR3 nucleotides are TGCGCCAGCAGCTTATTCTCAGACAGGGGTGATGGCTACACCTTC. It encodes CASSLFSDRGDGYTF.

The genes are TRBV7-6 and TRBJ2-7; D may be TRBD1 (6 bases). V was clipped by 1 base and J by 9 bases, with 22 bases between them. Germline-derived CDR1 and CDR2 are SGHVS and FNYEAQ. The CDR3 runs 16 residues. This CDR3 reads CASSLDEGDPGFRQYF. As DNA, the CDR3 is TGTGCCAGCAGCTTAGATGAGGGGGACCCGGGGTTTAGGCAGTACTTC.

CDR3 in amino acids: CASTQFTGADTGELFF. For the CDR3, the DNA is TGTGCCAGCACCCAATTTACAGGGGCGGACACCGGGGAGCTGTTTTTT. The V call is TRBV7-2, the J call TRBJ2-2, with TRBD1 matching over 7 bases. The CDR3 consists of 16 residues. Germline V lookup: CDR1 SGHTA, CDR2 FQGNSA. Trimming at V came to 7 bases and at J to 3 bases, leaving 11 bases not matched to a gene.

This clone has more than one count but fewer than ten. V gene TRBV19 combines with J gene TRBJ2-1, with a weak D call TRBD2 (7 bases). The germline gives CDR1 LNHDA, CDR2 SQIVND (reference sequence). Trimming took off 3 bases at V and 12 bases at J, with 21 bases between the two ends. This CDR3 region has 15 residues. CDR3 protein: CASSIEGEGKVGQFF. In DNA, the CDR3 is TGTGCCAGTAGTATTGAGGGGGAGGGGAAGGTTGGGCAGTTCTTC.

The count of this clone is one. This chain uses TRBV27 with TRBJ2-6, with TRBD1 as a possible D gene (6 bases). Germline CDR1 MNHEY, CDR2 SMNVEV (reference sequence). V lost 2 bases to trimming and J lost 0 bases, with 8 bases between them. The CDR3 is 16 residues long. CDR3 coding DNA: TGTGCCAGCAGTTTAGGACAGTCCTCTGGGGCCAACGTCCTGACTTTC. It codes for CASSLGQSSGANVLTF.

V usage is TRBV2 and J usage is TRBJ2-3, with 8 nucleotides matching TRBD1. The V gene's germline CDR1 is SNHLY and CDR2 FYNNEI. The CDR3 runs to 15 residues. J was trimmed by 2 bases and V by 6 bases; bases with no gene match: 7. CDR3 DNA: TGTGCCAGCAGACCCGGACAGGGCCCCACAGATACGCAGTATTTT. Protein product: CASRPGQGPTDTQYF.

In regard to this clone: The sample has other DNA sequences that encode this CDR3 too. V gene TRBV11-2 combines with J gene TRBJ2-3, with D perhaps TRBD2 (5 bases). CDR1 is SGHAT and CDR2 is FQNNGV in the germline V gene. V was pared by 3 bases and J by 1 base, with 11 bases between. The CDR3 has 15 residues. CDR3 DNA: TGTGCCAGCAGCTTGCCCAGCGGTGGCACAGATACGCAGTATTTT. Translation: CASSLPSGGTDTQYF.

The chain employs TRBV28 and TRBJ2-7; 7 bases match TRBD1. This CDR3 region has 17 residues. J lost 0 bases, V lost 2 bases, and 10 bases had no gene match. CDR1 is MDHEN and CDR2 is SYDVKM in the germline V gene. CDR3 region: CASSLIPRQGSSYEQYF. CDR3 coding DNA: TGTGCCAGCAGTTTAATCCCCAGACAGGGCAGCTCCTACGAGCAGTACTTC.

In its sample, this clone was seen once. This rearrangement joins TRBV10-2 to TRBJ2-3; D gene unclear. The CDR3 consists of 14 residues. The V gene's germline CDR1 is WSHSY and CDR2 SAAADI. Trimming cost V 9 bases and J 4 bases, with 17 bases left between them. CDR3 residues: CASQAVYAADTQYF. The CDR3 coding sequence is TGCGCCAGTCAGGCCGTGTACGCCGCAGATACGCAGTATTTT.

This clone turned up a few times. This chain links TRBV10-3 with TRBJ1-1; D is unresolved. Germline V gene sequence: CDR1 ENHRY, CDR2 SYGVKD. The CDR3 is 13 residues long. Trimming took 7 bases from V and 1 from J, leaving 10 bases between them. The CDR3 spells CAITFRQNTEAFF. Here the CDR3 DNA reads TGTGCCATCACATTTCGACAGAACACTGAAGCTTTCTTT.

This chain links TRBV28 with TRBJ1-3; 9 bases fit TRBD1. This CDR3 is built from 13 residues. Germline CDR1 is MDHEN and CDR2 is SYDVKM. V lost 8 bases and J lost 16; bases outside the gene matches: 15. Here the CDR3 DNA reads TGTGCCAGCGGCCGTATTGGGACAGGGCTTTTTTATTTT. Translation: CASGRIGTGLFYF.

This chain links TRBV6-1 with TRBJ1-5; D gene ambiguous. The CDR3 contains 16 residues. The V and J ends lost 0 bases and 2 bases respectively, with 11 bases between them. CDR1 is MNHNS and CDR2 is SASEGT in the germline V gene. CDR3 sequence: CASSEAAGSGNQPQHF. In nucleotides, the CDR3 is TGTGCCAGCAGTGAAGCAGCGGGGTCTGGCAATCAGCCCCAGCATTTT.

This chain joins TRBV5-1 and TRBJ1-2, with D possibly being TRBD1 (5 bases). The CDR3 covers 14 residues. V was shortened by 2 bases and J by 5 bases, with 13 bases between the two germline ends. Germline assignment: CDR1 SGHRS and CDR2 YFSETQ. The CDR3 loop is CASSFAPQAYGYTF. CDR3 sequence (DNA): TGCGCCAGCAGCTTCGCTCCACAGGCATATGGCTACACCTTC. Filled out from reference TRBV5-1 and TRBJ1-2, the complete variable domain reads KAGVTQTPRYLIKTRGQQVTLSCSPISGHRSVSWYQQTPGQGLQFLFEYFSETQRNKGNFPGRFSGRQFSNSRSEMNVSTLELGDSALYLCASSFAPQAYGYTFGSGTRLTVV.

CDR3 residues: CASSLGDFSSSYEQYF. The CDR3 coding sequence is TGTGCCAGCAGCTTGGGGGACTTCTCGAGCTCCTACGAGCAGTACTTC. The V call is TRBV7-9, the J call TRBJ2-7; weak D call: TRBD2 (6 bases). V lost 3 bases, J lost 0 bases, and 15 bases lay in between. The CDR3 is 16 residues long. Germline loops: CDR1 SEHNR, CDR2 FQNEAQ (reference sequence).

This clone was counted between two and nine times. The chain recombines TRBV6-1 with TRBJ2-7, with D unclear. This CDR3 comprises 12 residues. The germline V gene has CDR1 MNHNS and CDR2 SASEGT. The V and J ends lost 5 bases and 5 bases respectively, with 10 bases between them. CDR3 DNA: TGTGCCAGCAGTAAAGTAGGAGACGAGCAGTACTTC. As protein: CASSKVGDEQYF.

This chain uses TRBV28 with TRBJ1-3; 10 bases fit TRBD1. Trimming removed 5 bases from V and 6 bases from J; junction bases left unmatched: 10. The CDR3 covers 16 residues. CDR1 MDHEN and CDR2 SYDVKM come from the germline V gene. The CDR3 region is CASSLIPGQGLNTIYF. The CDR3 nucleotides read TGTGCCAGCAGTCTCATACCGGGACAGGGGCTAAACACCATATATTTT.

This rearrangement joins TRBV5-1 to TRBJ2-1; 7 bases fit TRBD1. The CDR3 consists of 15 residues. Germline CDR1 reads SGHRS; CDR2 reads YFSETQ. With 2 bases clipped from V and 5 bases from J, the junction kept 7 bases outside the gene matches. This chain's CDR3 is CASSFMGTENNEQFF. The CDR3 nucleotides read TGCGCCAGCAGCTTTATGGGGACAGAAAACAATGAGCAGTTCTTC.

The gene calls are TRBV6-1 and TRBJ2-5; weak D call: TRBD2 (5 bases). V dropped 6 bases and J dropped 2 bases, with 10 bases sitting between them. Germline lookup yields CDR1 MNHNS and CDR2 SASEGT. This CDR3 has 13 residues. This chain's CDR3 is CASRLVAQETQYF. The CDR3 DNA is TGTGCCAGCAGACTAGTAGCTCAAGAGACCCAGTACTTC.

This chain links TRBV4-2 with TRBJ2-7, with 7 bases lining up with TRBD1. CDR1 is LGHNA, CDR2 YNFKEQ, per germline. This CDR3 spans 14 amino acids. Losses at the gene ends were 1 base for V and 6 bases for J; bases not matched to a gene: 6. CDR3 amino acids: CASSQGQGPREQYF. DNA of the CDR3: TGTGCCAGCAGCCAAGGACAGGGCCCTCGCGAGCAGTACTTC.